In its sample, the clone carrying this T cell receptor beta chain was seen a few times. The antigen remains undetermined. Trimming removed 5 bases at V and 4 bases at J, with 16 bases between. The germline gives CDR1 SGHTA, CDR2 FQGTGA. CDR3 length equals 15 residues. TCRdb re-derived calls from the RT-PCR reads in MiXCR, one entry per CDR3 protein. The data show about 240,000 distinct CDR3 sequences, with more than 10% seen just once and 7.8% held by the top ten. This sample is drawn from a study of response to subunit inactivated influenza vaccine. Study-level results: There was a suggestion from the authors that each seasonal influenza vaccination recruits few new T cells.

V and J are TRBV7-3 and TRBJ2-3; no reliable D call. Sequenced here: non-naive T cells sorted from PBMCs, sampled 14 to 15 days before vaccination. The clonotype originates from a man aged 45-65 years who received an inactivated influenza vaccine. In DNA, the CDR3 is TGTGCCAGCAGCCCCTTCGTGAATGGCCCAGATACGCAGTATTTT. Its protein is CASSPFVNGPDTQYF.